The 32 T cell receptor beta chains below all came from one sample that was sequenced in a study of blood T cell repertoires in COVID-19. The repertoire was sequenced with immunoSEQ multiplex PCR; TCRdb's copy has only in-frame clones and lacks some. The sample yields over 250,000 clones, 70% to 90% seen once. Specimen: peripheral blood. The receptors come from a woman aged 70-85 years with COVID-19, enrolled during active disease.

The chain uses TRBV19 and TRBJ1-5; TRBD1 agrees at 10 bases. Germline values: CDR1 LNHDA, CDR2 SQIVND (reference sequence). The V segment lost 6 bases and the J segment 4 bases; nucleotides outside the gene matches: 6. This CDR3 has 15 residues. This CDR3 reads CASRAGTGVNQPQHF. As DNA, the CDR3 is TGTGCCAGTAGGGCCGGGACAGGGGTAAATCAGCCCCAGCATTTT.

The CDR3 loop reads CSVEDQREVTDTQYF. Here the CDR3 DNA reads TGCAGCGTTGAAGATCAAAGGGAGGTCACAGATACGCAGTATTTT. V gene TRBV29-1 combines with J gene TRBJ2-3; D possibly corresponds to TRBD2 (6 bases). Germline assignment: CDR1 SQVTM and CDR2 ANQGSEA. The CDR3 length is 15 residues. V was cut by 0 bases and J by 2 bases, with 12 bases left in between.

The chain recombines TRBV2 with TRBJ2-2; 9 bases are shared with TRBD1. The trim removed 8 bases at V and 7 bases at J, leaving 8 bases unmatched. CDR1 SNHLY and CDR2 FYNNEI come from the germline V gene. This CDR3 contains 14 residues. CDR3 coding DNA: TGTGCCAGCCTGATCGGACAGGGGTACGGGGAGCTGTTTTTT. It is translated as CASLIGQGYGELFF.

This clone was observed a handful of times. The same CDR3 arises from other DNA sequences in this sample as well. The chain carries TRBV7-2 and TRBJ2-7; D uncertain. Per the germline V gene, CDR1 is SGHTA and CDR2 is FQGNSA. Trimming removed 5 bases from V and 3 bases from J, with 5 bases in between. The CDR3 is 11 amino acids. The chain's CDR3 is CASSLYYEQYF. In DNA form, the CDR3 reads TGTGCCAGCAGCCTATACTACGAGCAGTACTTC.

The chain carries TRBV28 and TRBJ1-1; D uncertain. CDR1 is MDHEN and CDR2 is SYDVKM in the germline V gene. The CDR3 totals 12 residues. The V gene lost 7 bases and the J gene lost 4 bases, with 10 bases spanning the gap. The CDR3, as DNA: TGTGCCAGCACCCAGGTTGGCACTGAAGCTTTCTTT. This codes for CASTQVGTEAFF.

This rearrangement joins TRBV9 to TRBJ1-5; the D gene is possibly TRBD1 (6 bases). Germline CDR1 reads SGDLS; CDR2 reads YYNGEE. There are 15 residues in the CDR3. Trimming took 3 bases from V and 0 from J, leaving 10 bases between them. The CDR3 nucleotides read TGTGCCAGCAGCGAGGGGACATATAGCAATCAGCCCCAGCATTTT. Translated, it gives CASSEGTYSNQPQHF.

This chain joins TRBV7-2 and TRBJ2-1, with 10 positions matching TRBD2. CDR3 length: 18 residues. Per the germline V gene, CDR1 is SGHTA and CDR2 is FQGNSA. Trimming removed 6 bases from V and 1 base from J; junction bases left unmatched: 12. The CDR3 is CASRKKPGLAPSYNEQFF. For the CDR3, the DNA is TGTGCCAGCAGAAAAAAACCGGGACTAGCGCCATCCTACAATGAGCAGTTCTTC.

The gene calls are TRBV28 and TRBJ2-5, with 7 bases matching TRBD1. V trimming: 8 bases; J trimming: 2 bases; junction bases outside the gene matches: 11. This CDR3 region has 15 residues. CDR1 and CDR2 (germline): MDHEN, SYDVKM. CDR3 loop: CASSDPDRAQETQYF. The CDR3 DNA reads TGTGCCAGCTCCGATCCTGACAGGGCACAAGAGACCCAGTACTTC. The full variable domain, with the rest looked up from reference TRBV28 and TRBJ2-5, is DVKVTQSSRYLVKRTGEKVFLECVQDMDHENMFWYRQDPGLGLRLIYFSYDVKMKEKGDIPEGYSVSREKKERFSLILESASTNQTSMYLCASSDPDRAQETQYFGPGTRLLVL.

The V call is TRBV6-1, the J call TRBJ2-3, with 7 bases identical to TRBD2. Germline V CDR1 and CDR2: MNHNS, SASEGT. Trimming took 3 bases from V and 3 from J; bases not matched to a gene: 9. CDR3 size: 16 residues. This chain's CDR3 is CASSDEGRLATDTQYF. The CDR3 DNA sequence: TGTGCCAGCAGTGATGAAGGGAGACTAGCAACAGATACGCAGTATTTT.

The V call is TRBV4-1, the J call TRBJ1-4, with TRBD1 as a possible D gene (5 bases). Trimming stripped 4 bases from V and 0 bases from J, with 12 bases between. The CDR3 totals 16 residues. Germline values: CDR1 MGHRA, CDR2 YSYEKL. The CDR3: CASSPLRGATNEKLFF. The CDR3 DNA follows: TGCGCCAGCAGCCCCCTAAGGGGCGCAACTAATGAAAAACTGTTTTTT.

The rearrangement uses TRBV6-2 or TRBV6-3 and TRBJ2-2; 8 bases are shared with TRBD2. J was trimmed by 5 bases and V by 2 bases; bases with no gene match: 13. The CDR3 extends over 18 amino acids. Per germline, CDR1 MNHEY and CDR2 SVGEGT. The CDR3 DNA reads as TGTGCCAGCAGTTACCCCCGGGGGGGCCGTACGGTGACCGGGGAGCTGTTTTTT. It yields the protein CASSYPRGGRTVTGELFF.

The chain recombines TRBV30 with TRBJ1-4; 7 bases fit TRBD1. This CDR3 contains 13 residues. V gave up 7 bases and J gave up 3 bases; unmatched junction bases: 5. The germline V gene encodes CDR1 GTSNPN and CDR2 SVGIG (reference sequence). CDR3 sequence reads: CALQGVANEKLFF. The CDR3 region has the DNA TGTGCCTTGCAGGGGGTGGCTAATGAAAAACTGTTTTTT.

The chain links TRBV11-3 to TRBJ2-5, with 11 bases fitting TRBD2. CDR3 size: 16 residues. V lost 5 bases and J lost 1; bases outside the gene matches: 6. CDR1 and CDR2 from the germline V gene are SGHNT and YENEEA. The CDR3 sequence: CASSLRLAGPQETQYF. DNA of the CDR3: TGTGCCAGCAGCCTCCGACTAGCGGGGCCCCAAGAGACCCAGTACTTC.

V is TRBV5-4 and J is TRBJ1-1; 8 bases are shared with TRBD1. Trimming removed 3 bases from V and 4 bases from J; junction bases left unmatched: 8. Germline loops: CDR1 SGHNT, CDR2 YYREEE (reference sequence). The CDR3 is 15 amino acids. The DNA for the CDR3 is TGTGCCAGCAGCTGGGGCGGGCAGGGGGCCACTGAAGCTTTCTTT. It encodes CASSWGGQGATEAFF. Based on the CDR3 plus reference TRBV5-4 and TRBJ1-1, the full variable domain is ETGVTQSPTHLIKTRGQQVTLRCSSQSGHNTVSWYQQALGQGPQFIFQYYREEENGRGNFPPRFSGLQFPNYSSELNVNALELDDSALYLCASSWGGQGATEAFFGQGTRLTVV.

The V and J genes are TRBV2 and TRBJ1-1; 10 bases map to TRBD1. The CDR3 spans 15 residues. V dropped 7 bases and J dropped 3; count of bases not matched to a gene: 8. The germline V gene has CDR1 SNHLY and CDR2 FYNNEI. Written as DNA, the CDR3 is TGTGCCAGCACCTTGACAGGGGGCGATTACACTGAAGCTTTCTTT. It yields the protein CASTLTGGDYTEAFF.

The J gene is TRBJ2-3, the V gene TRBV7-2; 14 bases fit TRBD2. The CDR3 loop spans 17 amino acids. The germline gives CDR1 SGHTA, CDR2 FQGNSA. V lost 1 base and J lost 5; bases outside the gene matches: 5. CDR3 bases: TGTGCCAGCAGCTTAGAAAGGACTAGCGGGGGGCAAGATACGCAGTATTTT. Protein sequence: CASSLERTSGGQDTQYF.

The V gene is TRBV11-2, the J gene TRBJ2-1; weak D call: TRBD1 (6 bases). Germline V gives CDR1 SGHAT, CDR2 FQNNGV. V was shortened by 6 bases and J by 1 base, with 13 bases between the two germline ends. The CDR3 has 15 residues. CDR3 amino acids: CASSSTGWSYNEQFF. The CDR3 nucleotides are TGTGCCAGCAGTTCCACAGGGTGGTCCTACAATGAGCAGTTCTTC.

The chain is built from TRBV21-1 and TRBJ2-1; TRBD2, the table's D call, was not compared with the DNA. TRBV21-1 is a recognized pseudogene. The CDR3 is made up of 16 amino acids. The CDR3 DNA sequence: TGTGCCAGCAGCAATAGGCAGGAGGTGTCCTACAATGAGCAGTTCTTC. Translation gives CASSNRQEVSYNEQFF.

This clone showed up just a few times. The chain is built from TRBV10-1 and TRBJ1-1; unclear D gene. Germline V gene lookup returns CDR1 WNHNN and CDR2 SYGVQD (reference sequence). This CDR3 is built from 13 residues. V dropped 5 bases and J dropped 6 bases, with 13 bases sitting between them. In DNA form, the CDR3 reads TGCGCCAGCAGTCCCCAGTTGTACGCTGAAGCTTTCTTT. Translating it yields CASSPQLYAEAFF.

CDR3 protein: CASSSRQGGSGYTF. CDR3 sequence (DNA): TGTGCCAGCAGTTCCCGCCAGGGTGGTAGTGGCTACACCTTC. The chain employs TRBV27 and TRBJ1-2; TRBD1 is a possible D gene (5 bases). V lost 4 bases to trimming and J lost 7 bases, with 16 bases between them. This CDR3 comprises 14 residues. Germline assignment: CDR1 MNHEY and CDR2 SMNVEV (reference sequence).

The chain combines TRBV3-1 (or the pseudogene TRBV3-2) with TRBJ1-4; TRBD1 aligns across 7 bases. CDR3 length equals 13 residues. Germline V gene sequence: CDR1 LGHDT, CDR2 YNNKEL (reference sequence). The trim removed 6 bases at V and 5 bases at J, leaving 3 bases unmatched. The CDR3 nucleotides are TGTGCCAGCAGGGACAGGTTAAATGAAAAACTGTTTTTT. Translated: CASRDRLNEKLFF.

This chain joins TRBV19 and TRBJ1-5; the D is unclear. The CDR3 length is 14 residues. CDR1 is LNHDA and CDR2 is SQIVND in the germline V gene (reference sequence). The V end lost 11 bases, the J end lost 5 bases, and 19 bases lay between the germline ends. The CDR3 nucleotides are TGTGCCGCCCAACGGGGAGGGAGGTATCAGCCCCAGCATTTT. It encodes CAAQRGGRYQPQHF.

The V gene is TRBV10-3, the J gene TRBJ2-5; 12 bases are a match to TRBD2. In germline, CDR1 is ENHRY, CDR2 SYGVKD. Trimming cost V 6 bases and J 5 bases; bases outside gene matches: 16. The CDR3 consists of 18 residues. CDR3 protein: CAISGETRLAGVGETQYF. DNA of the CDR3: TGTGCCATCAGCGGGGAGACCCGACTAGCGGGGGTAGGGGAGACCCAGTACTTC.

This chain links TRBV12-5 with TRBJ1-1; 9 nucleotides agree with TRBD1. The CDR3 contains 15 residues. V was clipped by 2 bases and J by 7 bases; unmatched bases: 8. In germline, CDR1 is LGHNT, CDR2 FRNRAP. DNA for the CDR3: TGTGCTAGTGGTTTGTTCCAGACAGGGGGAAATGAAGCTTTCTTT. It translates to CASGLFQTGGNEAFF.

Points on this clone: The same CDR3 can be traced to other DNA sequences in this sample. This sequence joins TRBV12-3 or TRBV12-4 and TRBJ1-5, with D perhaps TRBD1 (6 bases). CDR3 length equals 13 residues. Trimming took 3 bases from V and 5 from J, leaving 8 bases between them. As DNA, the CDR3 is TGTGCCAGCAGTTTGCAGGGGTATCAGCCCCAGCATTTT. Its translation is CASSLQGYQPQHF.

The V gene is TRBV4-3, the J gene TRBJ2-1; 10 bases line up with TRBD2. CDR1 is LGHNA and CDR2 is YSLEER in the germline V gene. V lost 1 base to trimming and J lost 0 bases; unmatched junction nucleotides: 9. The CDR3 is made up of 19 amino acids. CDR3: CASSQAQRGGVGSYNEQFF. For the CDR3, the DNA is TGCGCCAGCAGCCAAGCACAGCGGGGGGGGGTTGGCTCCTACAATGAGCAGTTCTTC.

This chain uses TRBV2 with TRBJ2-7; 9 bases fit TRBD2. The CDR3 consists of 15 residues. CDR1 and CDR2 (germline): SNHLY, FYNNEI. Losses at the gene ends were 0 bases for V and 6 bases for J; bases not matched to a gene: 6. The CDR3 region is CASSEARGGAAEQYF. CDR3 sequence (DNA): TGTGCCAGCAGTGAAGCGCGCGGGGGGGCGGCCGAGCAGTACTTC.

This clone was counted a single time. The V and J genes are TRBV19 and TRBJ2-5, with TRBD2 matching over 9 bases. The V gene's germline CDR1 is LNHDA and CDR2 SQIVND (reference sequence). J lost 5 bases, V lost 0 bases, and 7 bases had no gene match. CDR3 length equals 16 residues. CDR3: CASSIDSSGGRETQYF. The CDR3 region has the DNA TGTGCCAGTAGTATAGATTCGAGCGGGGGGCGGGAGACCCAGTACTTC.

This clone was seen only a few times. The rearrangement joins TRBV2 to TRBJ2-5; 9 bases are shared with TRBD2. The J segment lost 7 bases and the V segment lost 6 bases, leaving 15 bases of the junction unmatched. In germline, CDR1 is SNHLY, CDR2 FYNNEI. This CDR3 is 16 amino acids long. The CDR3: CASRADTSGRIGTQYF. DNA for the CDR3: TGTGCCAGCAGGGCTGACACTAGCGGGCGGATAGGGACCCAGTACTTC.

The chain recombines TRBV9 with TRBJ1-1; D gene uncertain. Trimming took 2 bases from V and 1 from J, leaving 9 bases between them. CDR1 is SGDLS and CDR2 is YYNGEE in the germline V gene. This CDR3 has 14 residues. CDR3 nucleotide sequence: TGTGCCAGCAGCGTTAGAGGAACGAACACTGAAGCTTTCTTT. It codes for CASSVRGTNTEAFF.

This clone has only a few counts. The V call is TRBV5-6, the J call TRBJ2-5, with TRBD1 matching 7 bases. CDR3 length: 16 residues. J gave up 5 bases and V 3 bases, and 13 bases lay outside the gene matches. The germline V gene encodes CDR1 SGHDT and CDR2 YYEEEE. As DNA, the CDR3 is TGTGCCAGCAGCTCGAGAGTCCAGGGGGTAGGGGAGACCCAGTACTTC. The encoded protein is CASSSRVQGVGETQYF.

V is TRBV20-1 and J is TRBJ1-3; D may be TRBD1 (6 bases). Trimming removed 3 bases at V and 0 bases at J, with 12 bases between. CDR3 length equals 15 residues. Germline V lookup: CDR1 DFQATT, CDR2 SNEGSKA (reference sequence). The chain's CDR3 is CSASQGKSSGNTIYF. The CDR3 region has the DNA TGCAGTGCTAGTCAGGGGAAGAGCTCTGGAAACACCATATATTTT.